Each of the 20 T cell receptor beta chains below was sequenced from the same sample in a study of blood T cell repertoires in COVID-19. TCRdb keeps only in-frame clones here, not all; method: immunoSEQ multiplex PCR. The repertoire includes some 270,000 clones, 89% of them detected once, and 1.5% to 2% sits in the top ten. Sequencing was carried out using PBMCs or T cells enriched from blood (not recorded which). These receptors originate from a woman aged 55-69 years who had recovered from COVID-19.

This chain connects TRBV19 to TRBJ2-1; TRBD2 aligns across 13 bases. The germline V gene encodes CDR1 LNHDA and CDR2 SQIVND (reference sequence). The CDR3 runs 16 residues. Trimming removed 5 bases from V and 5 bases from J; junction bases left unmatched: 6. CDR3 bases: TGTGCCAGTAGTTTCGAGGGACTAGCGGGGAACAATGAGCAGTTCTTC. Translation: CASSFEGLAGNNEQFF.

The CDR3 loop is CASSIDGYWSGQYF. CDR3 DNA sequence: TGTGCCAGTAGTATAGACGGGTACTGGAGCGGGCAGTACTTC. V usage is TRBV19 and J usage is TRBJ2-7; tentatively, D is TRBD2 (5 bases). In germline, CDR1 is LNHDA, CDR2 SQIVND (reference sequence). This CDR3 spans 14 amino acids. V was cut by 0 bases and J by 9 bases, with 15 bases left in between.

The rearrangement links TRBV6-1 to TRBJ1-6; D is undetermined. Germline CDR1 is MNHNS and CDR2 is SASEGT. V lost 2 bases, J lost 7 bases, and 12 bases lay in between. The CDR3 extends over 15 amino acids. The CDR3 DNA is TGTGCCAGCAGTGAATATGTGGGCGGGAATTCACCCCTCCACTTT. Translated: CASSEYVGGNSPLHF.

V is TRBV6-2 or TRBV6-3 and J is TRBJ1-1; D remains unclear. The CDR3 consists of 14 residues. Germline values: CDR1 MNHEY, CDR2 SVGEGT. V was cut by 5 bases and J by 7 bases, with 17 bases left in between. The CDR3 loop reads CASSKIGLNLEAFF. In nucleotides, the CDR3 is TGTGCCAGCAGTAAAATCGGACTGAACCTTGAAGCTTTCTTT.

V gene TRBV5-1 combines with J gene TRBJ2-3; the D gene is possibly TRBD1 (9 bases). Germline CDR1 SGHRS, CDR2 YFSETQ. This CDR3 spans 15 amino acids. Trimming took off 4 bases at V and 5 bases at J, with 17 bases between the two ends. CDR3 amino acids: CASSRGGQGEDTQYF. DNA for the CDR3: TGCGCCAGCAGCCGGGGGGGACAGGGAGAAGATACGCAGTATTTT.

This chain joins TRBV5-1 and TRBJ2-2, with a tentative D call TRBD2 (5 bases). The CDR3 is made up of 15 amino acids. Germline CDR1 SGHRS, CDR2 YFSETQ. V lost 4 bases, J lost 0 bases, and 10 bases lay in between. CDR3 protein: CASSLLGSNTGELFF. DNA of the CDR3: TGCGCCAGCAGCCTACTAGGATCGAACACCGGGGAGCTGTTTTTT.

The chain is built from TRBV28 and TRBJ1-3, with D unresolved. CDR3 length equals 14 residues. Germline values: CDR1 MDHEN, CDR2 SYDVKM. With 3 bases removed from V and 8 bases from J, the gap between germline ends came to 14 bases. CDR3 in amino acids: CASSLIRGEDTIYF. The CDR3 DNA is TGTGCCAGCAGTTTGATACGGGGTGAGGACACCATATATTTT.

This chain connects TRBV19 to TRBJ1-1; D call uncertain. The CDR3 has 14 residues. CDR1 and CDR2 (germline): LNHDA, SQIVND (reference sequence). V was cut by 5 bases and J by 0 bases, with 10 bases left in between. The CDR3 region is CASSLGSVNTEAFF. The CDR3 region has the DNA TGTGCCAGTAGTCTCGGCAGCGTGAACACTGAAGCTTTCTTT.

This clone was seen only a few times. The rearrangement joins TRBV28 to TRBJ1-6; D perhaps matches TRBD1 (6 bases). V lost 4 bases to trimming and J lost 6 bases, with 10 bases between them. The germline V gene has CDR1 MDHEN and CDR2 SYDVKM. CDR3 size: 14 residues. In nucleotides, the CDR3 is TGTGCCAGCAGTTACGGACAGCTTAATTCACCCCTCCACTTT. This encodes CASSYGQLNSPLHF.

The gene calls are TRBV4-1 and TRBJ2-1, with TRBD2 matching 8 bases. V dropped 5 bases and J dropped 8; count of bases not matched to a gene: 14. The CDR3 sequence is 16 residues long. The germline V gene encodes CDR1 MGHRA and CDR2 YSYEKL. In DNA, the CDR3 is TGCGCCAGCAGCTCGAACTCGGGGGGGGCCTCCTATGAGCAGTTCTTC. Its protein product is CASSSNSGGASYEQFF.

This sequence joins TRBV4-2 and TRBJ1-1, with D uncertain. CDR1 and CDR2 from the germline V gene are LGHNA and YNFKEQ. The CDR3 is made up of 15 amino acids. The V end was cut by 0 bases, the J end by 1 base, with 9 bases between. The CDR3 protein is CASSQERSGNTEAFF. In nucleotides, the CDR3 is TGTGCCAGCAGCCAAGAACGTTCAGGGAACACTGAAGCTTTCTTT.

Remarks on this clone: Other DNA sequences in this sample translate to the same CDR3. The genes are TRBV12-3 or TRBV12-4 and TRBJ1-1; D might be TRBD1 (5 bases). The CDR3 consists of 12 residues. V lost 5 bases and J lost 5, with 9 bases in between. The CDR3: CASSDRGTEAFF. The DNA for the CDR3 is TGTGCCAGCAGTGACCGGGGGACTGAAGCTTTCTTT.

The CDR3 is CAWTGLAGAPRSYNEQFF. CDR3 nucleotides: TGTGCCTGGACCGGACTAGCGGGGGCCCCAAGGTCCTACAATGAGCAGTTCTTC. The rearrangement uses TRBV30 and TRBJ2-1; 13 bases agree with TRBD2. V shed 4 bases, J shed 1 base, and the junction held 10 bases outside the gene matches. Per germline, CDR1 GTSNPN and CDR2 SVGIG (reference sequence). The CDR3 has 18 amino acids.

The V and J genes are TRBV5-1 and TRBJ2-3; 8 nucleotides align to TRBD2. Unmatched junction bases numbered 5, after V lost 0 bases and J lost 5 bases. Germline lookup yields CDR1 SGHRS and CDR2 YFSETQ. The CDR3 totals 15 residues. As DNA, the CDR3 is TGCGCCAGCAGCTTGGCCGGGGGGGGCCAAGATACGCAGTATTTT. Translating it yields CASSLAGGGQDTQYF.

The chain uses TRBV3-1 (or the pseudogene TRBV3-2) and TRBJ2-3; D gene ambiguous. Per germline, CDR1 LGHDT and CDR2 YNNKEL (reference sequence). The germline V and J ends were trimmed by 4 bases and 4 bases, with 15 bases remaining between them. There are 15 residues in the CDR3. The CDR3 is CASSPTTTSADTQYF. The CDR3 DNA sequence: TGTGCCAGCAGCCCTACGACAACATCCGCAGATACGCAGTATTTT.

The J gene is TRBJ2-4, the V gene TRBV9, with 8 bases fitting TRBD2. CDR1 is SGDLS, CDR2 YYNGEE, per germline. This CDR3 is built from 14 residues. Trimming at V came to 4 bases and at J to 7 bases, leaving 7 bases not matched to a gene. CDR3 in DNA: TGTGCCAGCAGCTCCGGGGGGGGGCCGAACATTCAGTACTTC. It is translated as CASSSGGGPNIQYF. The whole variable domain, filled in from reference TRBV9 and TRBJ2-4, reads DSGVTQTPKHLITATGQRVTLRCSPRSGDLSVYWYQQSLDQGLQFLIQYYNGEERAKGNILERFSAQQFPDLHSELNLSSLELGDSALYFCASSSGGGPNIQYFGAGTRLSVL.

CDR3 sequence (DNA): TGCGCCAGCAGCCGCTCCCAGGGGACAGCCTCCGAGCAGTACTTC. Its protein product is CASSRSQGTASEQYF. The rearrangement joins TRBV5-1 to TRBJ2-7; 7 bases agree with TRBD1. CDR3 length equals 15 residues. J lost 6 bases, V lost 4 bases, and 13 bases had no gene match. Germline V gene lookup returns CDR1 SGHRS and CDR2 YFSETQ.

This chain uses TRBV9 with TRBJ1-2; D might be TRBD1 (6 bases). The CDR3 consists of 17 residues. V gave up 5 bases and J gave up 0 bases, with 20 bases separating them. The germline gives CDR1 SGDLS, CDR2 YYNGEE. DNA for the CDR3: TGTGCCAGCAGACCCCTCGTTAATGAGGGGGCTAACTATGGCTACACCTTC. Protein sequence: CASRPLVNEGANYGYTF.

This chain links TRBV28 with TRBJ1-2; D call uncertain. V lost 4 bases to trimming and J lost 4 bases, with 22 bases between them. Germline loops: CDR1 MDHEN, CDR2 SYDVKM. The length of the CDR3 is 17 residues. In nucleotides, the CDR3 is TGTGCCAGCAGTTCTCTCGGGGAGACAATGAGAAGCTATGGCTACACCTTC. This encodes CASSSLGETMRSYGYTF.

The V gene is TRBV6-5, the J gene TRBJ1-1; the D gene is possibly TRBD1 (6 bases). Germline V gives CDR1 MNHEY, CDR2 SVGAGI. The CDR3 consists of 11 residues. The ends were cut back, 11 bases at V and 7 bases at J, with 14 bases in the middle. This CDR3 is CAGMRGFEAFF. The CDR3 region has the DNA TGTGCCGGGATGAGGGGGTTTGAAGCTTTCTTT.